Listed below are T cell receptor beta chains from one sample, sequenced in a study of beta chain features in type 1 diabetes. Some clones are missing from TCRdb's copy, which holds only in-frame ones; the method was immunoSEQ multiplex PCR. This table has 150,000 to 180,000 clones, about 8.1% appearing once. What was sequenced was central memory CD4+ T cells from blood. These receptor sequences come from a man aged 18 to 35 in good health. Each CDR3 is given with its conserved first and last residue. D genes are given only for firm matches. Clone size is shown for a subset of rows, as once, few, many or a class of expanded clone.

size: many
J: TRBJ1-5
D: NA
V: TRBV7-2
CDR3: CASGGGNNQPQHF
DNA: TGTGCCAGTGGGGGGGGTAACAATCAGCCCCAGCATTTT

size: NA
J: TRBJ1-1
D: NA
V: TRBV19
CDR3: CASSLGRRNTEAFF
DNA: TGTGCCAGTAGTTTGGGGCGCCGGAACACTGAAGCTTTCTTT

size: NA
J: TRBJ2-2
D: NA
V: TRBV5-1
CDR3: CASSDRLNTGELFF
DNA: TGCGCCAGCAGCGACAGACTGAACACCGGGGAGCTGTTTTTT

size: few
J: TRBJ1-1
D: NA
V: TRBV20-1
CDR3: CSAPTETEAFF
DNA: TGCAGTGCTCCGACAGAGACTGAAGCTTTCTTT

size: NA
J: TRBJ1-2
D: NA
V: TRBV6-5
CDR3: CASSYSVGAEGAGYTF
DNA: TGTGCCAGCAGTTACTCAGTCGGAGCAGAAGGGGCCGGCTACACCTTC

size: NA
J: TRBJ2-2
D: TRBD1
V: TRBV4-3
CDR3: CASSLDRGIGELFF
DNA: TGCGCCAGCAGCCTTGACAGGGGGATCGGGGAGCTGTTTTTT

size: few
J: TRBJ2-1
D: NA
V: TRBV30
CDR3: CAWNSGGRGAPFF
DNA: TGTGCCTGGAATTCAGGGGGGCGCGGGGCGCCGTTCTTC

size: many
J: TRBJ1-4
D: TRBD1
V: TRBV4-3
CDR3: CASSLLTGTNEKLFF
DNA: TGCGCCAGCAGCCTACTGACAGGGACTAATGAAAAACTGTTTTTT

size: few
J: TRBJ2-7
D: TRBD2
V: TRBV6-1
CDR3: CASKLAESYEQYF
DNA: TGTGCCAGCAAACTAGCGGAGTCCTACGAGCAGTACTTC

size: few
J: TRBJ2-1
D: NA
V: TRBV4-2
CDR3: CASSQGVGASYNEQFF
DNA: TGTGCCAGCAGCCAAGGGGTAGGGGCCTCCTACAATGAGCAGTTCTTC

size: NA
J: TRBJ1-2
D: NA
V: TRBV7-2
CDR3: CASSRDGGQGYGYTF
DNA: TGTGCCAGCAGCCGTGACGGGGGGCAGGGCTATGGCTACACCTTC

size: few
J: TRBJ1-4
D: TRBD1
V: TRBV28
CDR3: CASSLQTGKNEKLFF
DNA: TGTGCCAGCAGTCTACAGACAGGGAAAAATGAAAAACTGTTTTTT

size: NA
J: TRBJ1-2
D: NA
V: TRBV7-9
CDR3: CASSLAGVGGVSGYTF
DNA: TGTGCCAGCAGCTTAGCTGGAGTAGGAGGCGTGTCCGGCTACACCTTC

size: few
J: TRBJ1-2
D: NA
V: TRBV28
CDR3: CASSVSGYGYTF
DNA: TGTGCCAGCAGTGTTTCCGGCTATGGCTACACCTTC

size: NA
J: TRBJ2-1
D: TRBD2
V: TRBV5-4
CDR3: CASSPAASGGAGYNEQFF
DNA: TGTGCCAGCAGCCCAGCGGCTAGCGGGGGGGCGGGGTACAATGAGCAGTTCTTC

size: NA
J: TRBJ2-5
D: TRBD2
V: TRBV11-2
CDR3: CASSSQTSGVETQYF
DNA: TGTGCCAGCAGCTCGCAGACTAGCGGGGTAGAGACCCAGTACTTC

size: NA
J: TRBJ1-2
D: TRBD1
V: TRBV9
CDR3: CASSLGGDREGYTF
DNA: TGTGCCAGCAGCCTCGGTGGGGACAGGGAGGGCTACACCTTC

size: NA
J: TRBJ2-2
D: TRBD2
V: TRBV10-3
CDR3: CAISETGGRRLNTGELFF
DNA: TGTGCCATCAGTGAGACGGGGGGAAGAAGGCTTAACACCGGGGAGCTGTTTTTT

size: NA
J: TRBJ2-5
D: NA
V: TRBV27
CDR3: CASSNRGAHQETQYF
DNA: TGTGCCAGCAGTAATCGGGGGGCGCACCAAGAGACCCAGTACTTC

size: NA
J: TRBJ2-1
D: NA
V: TRBV5-4
CDR3: CASSFGQTYNEQFF
DNA: TGTGCCAGCAGCTTTGGACAAACCTACAATGAGCAGTTCTTC

size: few
J: TRBJ1-6
D: NA
V: TRBV7-3
CDR3: CASSAAGSKDSPLHF
DNA: TGTGCCAGCAGCGCCGCGGGTAGTAAGGATTCACCCCTCCACTTT

size: many
J: TRBJ1-2
D: NA
V: TRBV7-2
CDR3: CASSLNSNYGYTF
DNA: TGTGCCAGCAGCTTGAACAGCAACTATGGCTACACCTTC

size: few
J: TRBJ2-5
D: TRBD1
V: TRBV19
CDR3: CASSTLQGSAETQYF
DNA: TGTGCCAGTAGTACCCTACAGGGGAGCGCGGAGACCCAGTACTTC

size: few
J: TRBJ1-1
D: NA
V: TRBV30
CDR3: CAWRSLYSSQEAFF
DNA: TGTGCCTGGAGGTCCCTCTACTCCTCTCAAGAAGCTTTCTTT

size: NA
J: TRBJ1-2
D: NA
V: TRBV6-6
CDR3: CASSKTLGGGYGYTF
DNA: TGTGCCAGCAGCAAGACCTTGGGGGGAGGCTATGGCTACACCTTC

size: many
J: TRBJ2-7
D: NA
V: TRBV5-6
CDR3: CASSLLTGYEQYF
DNA: TGTGCCAGCAGCCTATTGACAGGCTACGAGCAGTACTTC

size: once
J: TRBJ2-5
D: TRBD2
V: TRBV5-1
CDR3: CASSLGTSGGTRETQYF
DNA: TGCGCCAGCAGCTTGGGGACTAGCGGGGGGACGAGGGAGACCCAGTACTTC

size: NA
J: TRBJ1-5
D: TRBD1
V: TRBV6-1
CDR3: CASSEDGQDFQPQHF
DNA: TGTGCCAGCAGTGAAGATGGACAGGACTTTCAGCCCCAGCATTTT

size: NA
J: TRBJ2-5
D: NA
V: TRBV5-1
CDR3: CASLLGPGVEETQYF
DNA: TGCGCCAGCCTTCTCGGGCCGGGGGTCGAGGAGACCCAGTACTTC

size: NA
J: TRBJ1-5
D: NA
V: TRBV28
CDR3: CANAQGNQPQHF
DNA: TGTGCCAACGCACAGGGTAATCAGCCCCAGCATTTT

size: many
J: TRBJ1-6
D: NA
V: TRBV27
CDR3: CASSLSGGNAGSPLHF
DNA: TGTGCCAGCAGCCTGAGCGGGGGGAACGCGGGTTCACCCCTCCACTTT

size: few
J: TRBJ2-6
D: NA
V: TRBV19
CDR3: CASSIRDFSGVGANVLTF
DNA: TGTGCCAGTAGTATCCGGGATTTTTCAGGGGTTGGGGCCAACGTCCTGACTTTC

size: NA
J: TRBJ2-7
D: NA
V: TRBV19
CDR3: CASSRLGGSSSYEQYF
DNA: TGTGCCAGTAGTCGCCTCGGGGGATCAAGCTCCTACGAGCAGTACTTC

size: few
J: TRBJ1-3
D: NA
V: TRBV9
CDR3: CASSVEQTRNTIYF
DNA: TGTGCCAGCAGCGTGGAACAGACAAGAAACACCATATATTTT

size: NA
J: TRBJ1-5
D: NA
V: TRBV30
CDR3: CAWSVRGLDQPQHF
DNA: TGTGCCTGGAGTGTAAGAGGGTTGGATCAGCCCCAGCATTTT

size: many
J: TRBJ2-5
D: NA
V: TRBV28
CDR3: CASSPGGAGKETQYF
DNA: TGTGCCAGCAGTCCTGGGGGGGCAGGTAAAGAGACCCAGTACTTC

size: NA
J: TRBJ2-7
D: TRBD2
V: TRBV4-1
CDR3: CASSYGLVSEQYF
DNA: TGCGCCAGCAGCTACGGACTAGTAAGCGAGCAGTACTTC

size: few
J: TRBJ1-6
D: NA
V: TRBV18
CDR3: CASGSSYNSPLHF
DNA: TGTGCCAGTGGGAGCTCCTATAATTCACCCCTCCACTTT

size: few
J: TRBJ1-6
D: NA
V: TRBV4-3
CDR3: CASSQERQDNSPLHF
DNA: TGCGCCAGCAGCCAAGAAAGACAGGATAATTCACCCCTCCACTTT

size: few
J: TRBJ2-7
D: NA
V: TRBV29-1
CDR3: CSVVETPEFYEQYF
DNA: TGCAGCGTTGTGGAGACGCCCGAATTCTACGAGCAGTACTTC

size: NA
J: TRBJ1-5
D: NA
V: TRBV7-9
CDR3: CASSEGQINQPQHF
DNA: TGTGCCAGCAGCGAAGGACAGATAAATCAGCCCCAGCATTTT

size: NA
J: TRBJ2-1
D: TRBD2
V: TRBV27
CDR3: CASGLAQLSGEQFF
DNA: TGTGCCAGCGGACTAGCTCAGCTTAGCGGTGAGCAGTTCTTC

size: NA
J: TRBJ2-5
D: NA
V: TRBV19
CDR3: CASSLQETQYF
DNA: TGTGCCAGTAGTCTTCAAGAGACCCAGTACTTC

size: many
J: TRBJ2-1
D: TRBD2
V: TRBV29-1
CDR3: CSVGGGGNEQFF
DNA: TGCAGCGTTGGCGGGGGGGGCAATGAGCAGTTCTTC

size: few
J: TRBJ2-1
D: NA
V: TRBV5-4
CDR3: CASSAQSYAYNEQFF
DNA: TGTGCCAGCAGCGCACAATCGTACGCATACAATGAGCAGTTCTTC

size: NA
J: TRBJ1-2
D: NA
V: TRBV5-6
CDR3: CASSLEGGRGYGYTF
DNA: TGTGCCAGCAGCTTGGAAGGCGGGCGAGGCTATGGCTACACCTTC

size: few
J: TRBJ2-1
D: NA
V: TRBV7-3
CDR3: CASSSQGTRREQFF
DNA: TGTGCCAGCAGCTCCCAGGGCACCCGAAGAGAGCAGTTCTTC

size: NA
J: TRBJ2-3
D: TRBD1
V: TRBV4-1
CDR3: CASSQDRGQGAPDTQYF
DNA: TGCGCCAGCAGCCAAGATAGAGGACAGGGGGCCCCAGATACGCAGTATTTT

size: few
J: TRBJ2-7
D: TRBD1
V: TRBV6-5
CDR3: CATEDRNSYEQYF
DNA: TGTGCCACCGAGGACAGGAACTCCTACGAGCAGTACTTC

size: many
J: TRBJ2-1
D: NA
V: TRBV18
CDR3: CASRETPGSVHEQFF
DNA: TGTGCCAGCCGCGAGACGCCAGGTTCGGTCCATGAGCAGTTCTTC

size: few
J: TRBJ2-6
D: NA
V: TRBV12-2
CDR3: CASRFRNDSGANVLTF
DNA: TGTGCAAGTCGCTTTAGAAATGACTCTGGGGCCAACGTCCTGACTTTC

size: few
J: TRBJ1-1
D: NA
V: TRBV12-5
CDR3: CASGFTVNTEAFF
DNA: TGTGCTAGTGGTTTTACGGTTAACACTGAAGCTTTCTTT

size: NA
J: TRBJ2-7
D: TRBD2
V: TRBV11-2
CDR3: CASSLAASSGGYYEQYF
DNA: TGTGCCAGCAGCTTAGCCGCATCTAGCGGAGGGTACTACGAGCAGTACTTC

size: few
J: TRBJ2-5
D: NA
V: TRBV28
CDR3: CASSSGVGRETQYF
DNA: TGTGCCAGCAGTTCGGGGGTGGGTCGGGAGACCCAGTACTTC

size: few
J: TRBJ1-1
D: NA
V: TRBV5-1
CDR3: CASSLEQGGSEAFF
DNA: TGCGCCAGCAGCTTGGAACAGGGTGGGTCTGAAGCTTTCTTT

size: NA
J: TRBJ2-3
D: TRBD2
V: TRBV6-5
CDR3: CASSYGLARDTQYF
DNA: TGTGCCAGCAGTTACGGACTAGCAAGAGATACGCAGTATTTT

size: NA
J: TRBJ2-6
D: NA
V: TRBV6-1
CDR3: CASSERYGANVLTF
DNA: TGTGCCAGCAGTGAACGCTACGGGGCCAACGTCCTGACTTTC

size: NA
J: TRBJ2-3
D: NA
V: TRBV15
CDR3: CATKHEGDTQYF
DNA: TGTGCCACCAAACATGAGGGAGATACGCAGTATTTT

size: many
J: TRBJ2-5
D: NA
V: TRBV29-1
CDR3: CSFLAQQETQYF
DNA: TGCAGCTTCCTTGCCCAGCAAGAGACCCAGTACTTC